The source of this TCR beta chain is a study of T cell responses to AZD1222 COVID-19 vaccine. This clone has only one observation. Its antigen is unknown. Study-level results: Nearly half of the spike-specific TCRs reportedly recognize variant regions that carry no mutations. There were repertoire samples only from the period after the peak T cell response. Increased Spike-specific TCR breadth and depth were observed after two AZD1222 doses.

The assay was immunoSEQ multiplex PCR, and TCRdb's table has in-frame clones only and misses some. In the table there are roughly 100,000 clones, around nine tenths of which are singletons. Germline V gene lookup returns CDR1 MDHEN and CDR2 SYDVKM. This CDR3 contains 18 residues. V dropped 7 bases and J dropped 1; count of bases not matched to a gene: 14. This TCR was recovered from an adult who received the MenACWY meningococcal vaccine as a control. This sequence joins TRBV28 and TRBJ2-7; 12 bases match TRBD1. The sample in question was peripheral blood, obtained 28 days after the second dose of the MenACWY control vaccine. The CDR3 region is CASTPTLGTGGRSYEQYF. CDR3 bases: TGTGCCAGCACCCCAACCTTGGGGACAGGGGGCCGATCCTACGAGCAGTACTTC.